This entry features one T cell receptor beta chain sequence. Amplified regions were TCR beta CDR3 sequences from RNA transcripts. The HTBI primer set was used in a first-round RT-PCR of the TCR CDR3. TCRdb passed the multiplex PCR reads through MiXCR, listing each CDR3 protein once. The top ten clones hold less than 65% of a sample with 340,000 or so distinct CDR3 sequences, approximately 18% of them seen once. The data stem from a study of T cells in Graves' hyperthyroidism and ophthalmopathy. The V segment lost 6 bases and the J segment 5 bases; nucleotides outside the gene matches: 1. The CDR3 spans 12 residues.

The chain uses TRBV12-3 or TRBV12-4 and TRBJ2-1; 7 bases are a match to TRBD1. Input material: blood. This sequence was found in a woman aged 45-59 years with Graves' hyperthyroidism. Written as DNA, the CDR3 is TGTGCCAGCAGCACAGGGGACAATGAGCAGTTCTTC. Translated: CASSTGDNEQFF.